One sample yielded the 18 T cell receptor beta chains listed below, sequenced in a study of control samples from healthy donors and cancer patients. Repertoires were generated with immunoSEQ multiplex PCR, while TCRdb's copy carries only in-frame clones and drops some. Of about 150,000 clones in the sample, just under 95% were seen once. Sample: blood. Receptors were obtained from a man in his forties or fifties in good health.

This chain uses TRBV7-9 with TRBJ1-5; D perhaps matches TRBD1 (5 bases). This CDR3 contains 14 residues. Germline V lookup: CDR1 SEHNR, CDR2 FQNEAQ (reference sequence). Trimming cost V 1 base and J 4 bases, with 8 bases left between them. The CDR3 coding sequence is TGTGCCAGCAGCTTAGGGGGGGTTAATCAGCCCCAGCATTTT. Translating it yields CASSLGGVNQPQHF. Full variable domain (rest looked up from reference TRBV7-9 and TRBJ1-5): DTGVSQNPRHKITKRGQNVTFRCDPISEHNRLYWYRQTLGQGPEFLTYFQNEAQLEKSRLLSDRFSAERPKGSFSTLEIQRTEQGDSAMYLCASSLGGVNQPQHFGDGTRLSIL.

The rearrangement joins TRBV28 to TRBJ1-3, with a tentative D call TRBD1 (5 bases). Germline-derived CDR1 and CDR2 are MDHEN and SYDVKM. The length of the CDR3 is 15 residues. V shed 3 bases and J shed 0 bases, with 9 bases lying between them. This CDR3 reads CASSFRGSSGNTIYF. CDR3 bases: TGTGCCAGCAGTTTTAGGGGTAGCTCTGGAAACACCATATATTTT. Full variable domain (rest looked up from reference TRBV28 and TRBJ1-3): DVKVTQSSRYLVKRTGEKVFLECVQDMDHENMFWYRQDPGLGLRLIYFSYDVKMKEKGDIPEGYSVSREKKERFSLILESASTNQTSMYLCASSFRGSSGNTIYFGEGSWLTVV.

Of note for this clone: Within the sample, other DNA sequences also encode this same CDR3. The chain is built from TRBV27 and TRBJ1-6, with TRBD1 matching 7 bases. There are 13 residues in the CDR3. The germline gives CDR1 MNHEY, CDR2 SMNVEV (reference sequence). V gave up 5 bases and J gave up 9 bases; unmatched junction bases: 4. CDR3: CASSRQGGSPLHF. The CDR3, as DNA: TGTGCCAGCAGTCGACAGGGAGGTTCACCCCTCCACTTT.

CDR3 residues: CSVARGGYNEQFF. CDR3 sequence (DNA): TGCAGCGTTGCCCGCGGGGGGTACAATGAGCAGTTCTTC. The gene calls are TRBV29-1 and TRBJ2-1, with 8 bases fitting TRBD2. Germline V gives CDR1 SQVTM, CDR2 ANQGSEA. Trimming took 4 bases from V and 4 from J; bases not matched to a gene: 3. The CDR3 runs 13 residues.

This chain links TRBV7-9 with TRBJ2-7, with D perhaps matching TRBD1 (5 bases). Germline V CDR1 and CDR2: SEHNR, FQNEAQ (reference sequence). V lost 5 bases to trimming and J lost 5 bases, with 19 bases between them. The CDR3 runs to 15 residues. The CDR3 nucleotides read TGTGCCAGCAGCGGGCGTCAGGGTGATGTGAACGAGCAGTACTTC. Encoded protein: CASSGRQGDVNEQYF.

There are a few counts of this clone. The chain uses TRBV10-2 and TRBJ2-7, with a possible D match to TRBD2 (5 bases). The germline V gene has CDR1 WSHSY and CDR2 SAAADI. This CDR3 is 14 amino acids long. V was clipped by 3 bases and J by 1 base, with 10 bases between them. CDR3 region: CASSDPRRSYEQYF. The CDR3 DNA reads TGCGCCAGCAGTGACCCCAGGAGGTCCTACGAGCAGTACTTC.

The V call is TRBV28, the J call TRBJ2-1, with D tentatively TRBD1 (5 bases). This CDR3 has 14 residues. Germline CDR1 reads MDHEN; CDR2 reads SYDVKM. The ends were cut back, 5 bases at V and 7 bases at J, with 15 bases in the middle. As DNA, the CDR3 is TGTGCCAGCAGTAGGACAACTTTAACTAATGAGCAGTTCTTC. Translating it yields CASSRTTLTNEQFF.

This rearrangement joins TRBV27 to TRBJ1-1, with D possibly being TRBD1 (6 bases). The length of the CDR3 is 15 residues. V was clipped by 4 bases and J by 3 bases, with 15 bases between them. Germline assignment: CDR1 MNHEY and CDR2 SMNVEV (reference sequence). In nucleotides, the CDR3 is TGTGCCAGCAGTTCCCTGCTTAGGACAGACACTGAAGCTTTCTTT. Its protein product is CASSSLLRTDTEAFF.

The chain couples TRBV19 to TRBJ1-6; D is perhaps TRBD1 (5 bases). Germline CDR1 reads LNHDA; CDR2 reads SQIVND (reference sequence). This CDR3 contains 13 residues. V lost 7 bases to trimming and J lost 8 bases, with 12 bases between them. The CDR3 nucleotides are TGTGCCAGTAACCAGGGAGTGGATTCACCCCTCCACTTT. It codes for CASNQGVDSPLHF.

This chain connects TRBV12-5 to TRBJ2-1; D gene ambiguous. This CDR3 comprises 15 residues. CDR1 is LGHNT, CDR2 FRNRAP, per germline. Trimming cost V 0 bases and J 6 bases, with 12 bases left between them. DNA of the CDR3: TGTGCTAGTGGTTTGGTCCCTAACACGGGCAATGAGCAGTTCTTC. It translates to CASGLVPNTGNEQFF.

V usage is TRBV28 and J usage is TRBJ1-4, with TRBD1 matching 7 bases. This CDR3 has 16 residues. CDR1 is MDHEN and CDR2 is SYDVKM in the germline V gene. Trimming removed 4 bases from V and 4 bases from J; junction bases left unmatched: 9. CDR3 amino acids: CASSSGTAFLNEKLFF. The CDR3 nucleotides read TGTGCCAGCAGTTCCGGGACAGCCTTCCTTAATGAAAAACTGTTTTTT. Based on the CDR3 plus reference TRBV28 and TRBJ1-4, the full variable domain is DVKVTQSSRYLVKRTGEKVFLECVQDMDHENMFWYRQDPGLGLRLIYFSYDVKMKEKGDIPEGYSVSREKKERFSLILESASTNQTSMYLCASSSGTAFLNEKLFFGSGTQLSVL.

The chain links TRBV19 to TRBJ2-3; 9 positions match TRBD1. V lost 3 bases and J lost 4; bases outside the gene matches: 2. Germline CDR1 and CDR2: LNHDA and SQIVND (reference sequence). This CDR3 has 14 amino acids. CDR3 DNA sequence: TGTGCCAGTAGTATGAGACAGGGGGCAGATACGCAGTATTTT. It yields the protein CASSMRQGADTQYF. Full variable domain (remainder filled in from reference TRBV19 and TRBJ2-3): DGGITQSPKYLFRKEGQNVTLSCEQNLNHDAMYWYRQDPGQGLRLIYYSQIVNDFQKGDIAEGYSVSREKKESFPLTVTSAQKNPTAFYLCASSMRQGADTQYFGPGTRLTVL.

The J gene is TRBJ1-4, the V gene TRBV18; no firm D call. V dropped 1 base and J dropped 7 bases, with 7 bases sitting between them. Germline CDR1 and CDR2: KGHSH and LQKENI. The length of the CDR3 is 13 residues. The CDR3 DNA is TGTGCCAGCTCACCACGGGTCGGTGAAAAACTGTTTTTT. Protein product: CASSPRVGEKLFF.

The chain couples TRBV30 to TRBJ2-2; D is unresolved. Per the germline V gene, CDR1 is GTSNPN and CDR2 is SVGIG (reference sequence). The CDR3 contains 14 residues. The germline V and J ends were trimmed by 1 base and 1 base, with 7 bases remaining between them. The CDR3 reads CAWSDTLNTGELFF. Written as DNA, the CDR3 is TGTGCCTGGAGTGACACATTGAACACCGGGGAGCTGTTTTTT.

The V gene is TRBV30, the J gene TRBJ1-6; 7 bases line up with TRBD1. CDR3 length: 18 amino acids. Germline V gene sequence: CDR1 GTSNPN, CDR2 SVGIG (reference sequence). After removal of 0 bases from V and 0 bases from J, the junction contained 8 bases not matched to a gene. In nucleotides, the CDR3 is TGTGCCTGGAGTGTACCGACAGGGTTCTTCTCCTATAATTCACCCCTCCACTTT. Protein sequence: CAWSVPTGFFSYNSPLHF.

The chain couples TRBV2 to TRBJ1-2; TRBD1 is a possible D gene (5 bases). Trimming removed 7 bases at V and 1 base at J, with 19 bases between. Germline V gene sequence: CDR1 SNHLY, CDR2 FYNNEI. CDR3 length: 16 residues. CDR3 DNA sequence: TGTGCCAGCACTAAGGACGGGACCTCGATTAACTATGGCTACACCTTC. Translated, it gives CASTKDGTSINYGYTF.

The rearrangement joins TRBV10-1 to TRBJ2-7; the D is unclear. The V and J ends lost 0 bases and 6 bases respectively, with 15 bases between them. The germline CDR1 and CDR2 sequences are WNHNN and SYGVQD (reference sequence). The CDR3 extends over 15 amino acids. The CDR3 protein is CASSESAGRLGEQYF. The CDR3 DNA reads TGCGCCAGCAGTGAGTCCGCCGGACGGCTTGGCGAGCAGTACTTC.

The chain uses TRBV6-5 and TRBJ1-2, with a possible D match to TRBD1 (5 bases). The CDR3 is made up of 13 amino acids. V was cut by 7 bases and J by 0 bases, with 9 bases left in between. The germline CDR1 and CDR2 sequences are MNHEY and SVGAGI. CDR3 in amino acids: CASNPGPNYGYTF. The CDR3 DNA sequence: TGTGCCAGCAACCCAGGGCCTAACTATGGCTACACCTTC.